Reported below is one T cell receptor beta chain. After extraction with the RNeasy kit, 0.5 to 1 ug of the RNA was reverse transcribed using random hexamers. It was immunoSEQ multiplex PCR that amplified TCR beta CDR3 across 54 Vbeta and 13 Jbeta. TCRdb called the immunoSEQ multiplex PCR reads again in MiXCR, with one record for every CDR3 protein. The sample gives 230,000 or so distinct CDR3 sequences, 95% of which show up once; about 0.088% is in the top ten. The source of the sample is a study of CD8 T cells in Susac syndrome. Germline lookup yields CDR1 GTSNPN and CDR2 SVGIG (reference sequence). CDR3 length: 12 amino acids. V was trimmed by 2 bases and J by 6 bases, leaving 10 bases between them.

The J gene is TRBJ1-1, the V gene TRBV30; D is unresolved. The receptor was isolated from a human donor with multiple sclerosis. The material sequenced was CD4+ T cells from PBMCs. CDR3 coding DNA: TGTGCCTGGAGTTGGCTGGGGTCTGAAGCTTTCTTT. Translating it yields CAWSWLGSEAFF.